These 16 T cell receptor beta chains originate from one sample sequenced in a study of T cells expressing NK-cell markers (dated by TCRdb to 2019 to 2021). Library prep was done by 5' RACE. Sequencing used an Illumina HiSeq 2000. After reprocessing by TCRdb, each CDR3 protein sequence is one entry, and no DNA is given. The sample has 200,000 to 300,000 distinct CDR3 sequences on record. Jointly, the top ten make up about 0.39% of the sample. Input material: blood T cells: a sorted CD56 or NKG2C T cell subset, CD4+ or CD8+ T cells, or bulk PBMC T cells (not recorded which). The receptors were sampled from a man younger than 30 in good health. Donor details come from another sample of the same person, matched by shared clones.

V usage is TRBV6-1 and J usage is TRBJ1-1; TCRdb picks TRBD1, but there is no DNA to check that call. This CDR3 has 16 residues. Germline V CDR1 and CDR2: MNHNS, SASEGT. The CDR3 spells CASRSTARMRGTEAFF.

The CDR3 region is CASESRRISYEQYF. The V gene is TRBV6-1, the J gene TRBJ2-7. Germline V gene data show CDR1 as MNHNS and CDR2 as SASEGT. This CDR3 spans 14 amino acids.

The CDR3 here is CASSPTGIEDQPQHF. The V gene is TRBV4-2, the J gene TRBJ1-5; the D call from TCRdb, TRBD1, cannot be confirmed without DNA. The V gene's germline CDR1 is LGHNA and CDR2 YNFKEQ. The CDR3 runs 15 residues.

This chain joins TRBV29-1 and TRBJ1-1; the D call of TRBD1 rests on TCRdb alone, since no DNA is present to check it. Germline CDR1 SQVTM, CDR2 ANQGSEA. The CDR3 contains 13 residues. CDR3 in amino acids: CSAYTGGFTEAFF.

The J gene is TRBJ2-1, the V gene TRBV10-3. The CDR3 extends over 15 amino acids. Germline CDR1 and CDR2: ENHRY and SYGVKD. The CDR3: CAISEGTRSYNEQFF.

The chain uses TRBV19 and TRBJ1-5. CDR1 is LNHDA and CDR2 is SQIVND in the germline V gene (reference sequence). The CDR3 loop spans 15 amino acids. CDR3 amino acids: CASMGRAWGNQPQHF.

The chain has TRBV4-1 and TRBJ2-3; the TRBD2 assignment by TCRdb is unverifiable without DNA. The CDR3 contains 16 residues. From germline, CDR1 is MGHRA and CDR2 YSYEKL. CDR3 loop: CASSQDPLAVTDTQYF.

The chain recombines TRBV9 with TRBJ2-7; without DNA, the TCRdb call of TRBD2 cannot be checked. The CDR3 spans 13 residues. Germline values: CDR1 SGDLS, CDR2 YYNGEE. CDR3 residues: CASSPSSRYEQYF.

This rearrangement joins TRBV10-3 to TRBJ1-5. Germline assignment: CDR1 ENHRY and CDR2 SYGVKD. This CDR3 spans 13 amino acids. CDR3 loop: CAISELGNQPQHF.

V gene TRBV30 combines with J gene TRBJ2-3. The length of the CDR3 is 13 residues. In germline, CDR1 is GTSNPN, CDR2 SVGIG (reference sequence). CDR3 region: CAWSSASTDTQYF.

This rearrangement joins TRBV5-6 to TRBJ2-1; TCRdb selects TRBD2, and the lack of DNA leaves this call unchecked. The germline V gene encodes CDR1 SGHDT and CDR2 YYEEEE. CDR3 length: 17 amino acids. This CDR3 is CASSLVSGRRSYNEQFF.

J is TRBJ1-3 and V is TRBV3-1; TCRdb's assignment of TRBD1 cannot be checked, as there is no DNA. The length of the CDR3 is 14 residues. Germline V CDR1 and CDR2: LGHDT, YNNKEL (reference sequence). The CDR3 sequence is CASSQAQDLSTIYF.

V gene TRBV29-1 combines with J gene TRBJ2-3; TCRdb selects TRBD1, and the lack of DNA leaves this call unchecked. The CDR3 covers 15 residues. Germline V CDR1 and CDR2: SQVTM, ANQGSEA. CDR3 sequence: CSVGRPEEVSDTQYF.

The rearrangement joins TRBV12-5 to TRBJ2-1. The germline V gene encodes CDR1 LGHNT and CDR2 FRNRAP. The length of the CDR3 is 12 residues. CDR3 sequence reads: CASGLWYYEQFF.

The genes are TRBV23-1 and TRBJ2-5. TRBV23-1 is noted as an ORF with a role that remains uncertain. This CDR3 is built from 12 residues. The CDR3 sequence is CASSPVTETQYF.

The chain carries TRBV5-4 and TRBJ2-1; TCRdb returns TRBD2, unconfirmable since there is no DNA. Germline V gene sequence: CDR1 SGHNT, CDR2 YYREEE (reference sequence). The CDR3 contains 13 residues. The CDR3 is CASTLTSVNEQFF.